This T cell receptor (beta chain) was retrieved from a study of blood T cell repertoires in COVID-19. Looking at the study overall: Some COVID-19 samples were acute and others convalescent; all came from the United States, Italy and Spain. The analysed material was cDNA or gDNA that came from T cells, B-cell-depleted T cells, or PBMCs.

This clone was seen a few times. CDR3 length: 14 residues. Germline assignment: CDR1 MNHEY and CDR2 SMNVEV (reference sequence). After removal of 5 bases from V and 8 bases from J, the junction contained 8 bases not matched to a gene. Methods used by the authors: Using reference gene primer amplification, nucleated cell counts were estimated. Produced via immunoSEQ multiplex PCR; TCRdb's table is partial and in-frame only. Clonal size and the V and J genes are those of that table, whereas D and trimming came from the DNA. The sample lists some 100,000 clones; around nine tenths were seen once. The V and J genes are TRBV27 and TRBJ1-2; TRBD1 agrees at 10 bases. The clonotype comes from a man in his fifties or sixties with acute or convalescent COVID-19. The specimen was peripheral blood. The CDR3 nucleotides read TGTGCCAGCAGTGCCCGGGACAGGGGTCGGGGCTACACCTTC. It specifies CASSARDRGRGYTF.